This T cell receptor beta chain came from a study of T cell responses to AZD1222 COVID-19 vaccine. Study outcomes and limitations: Without day 14 samples, only post-peak T cell repertoires were studied. Unmutated regions of variants are reportedly targeted by nearly half of spike-specific TCRs. Clonal diversity may have been underestimated in mostly white British donors.

Only in-frame clones appear in the TCRdb table, and some are missing; sequencing was by immunoSEQ multiplex PCR. The profile covers approximately 150,000 clones, with roughly 87% appearing a single time and 2.6% taken by the ten largest. The germline V gene encodes CDR1 SGHKS and CDR2 YYEKEE (reference sequence). This CDR3 has 17 amino acids. V lost 4 bases and J lost 3, with 20 bases in between. Remarks on this clone: Antigen unknown.

The chain joins TRBV5-5 to TRBJ2-1; TRBD1 is a possible D gene (6 bases). The TCR sequence derives from an adult in good health. Sequencing was performed on peripheral blood, taken on day 0 of AZD1222 vaccination. In nucleotides, the CDR3 is TGTGCCAGCAGCGTCGCAACGGGACACCTTTACTACAATGAGCAGTTCTTC. Translation gives CASSVATGHLYYNEQFF. The full variable domain, completed using reference TRBV5-5 and TRBJ2-1, is DAGVTQSPTHLIKTRGQQVTLRCSPISGHKSVSWYQQVLGQGPQFIFQYYEKEERGRGNFPDRFSARQFPNYSSELNVNALLLGDSALYLCASSVATGHLYYNEQFFGPGTRLTVL.